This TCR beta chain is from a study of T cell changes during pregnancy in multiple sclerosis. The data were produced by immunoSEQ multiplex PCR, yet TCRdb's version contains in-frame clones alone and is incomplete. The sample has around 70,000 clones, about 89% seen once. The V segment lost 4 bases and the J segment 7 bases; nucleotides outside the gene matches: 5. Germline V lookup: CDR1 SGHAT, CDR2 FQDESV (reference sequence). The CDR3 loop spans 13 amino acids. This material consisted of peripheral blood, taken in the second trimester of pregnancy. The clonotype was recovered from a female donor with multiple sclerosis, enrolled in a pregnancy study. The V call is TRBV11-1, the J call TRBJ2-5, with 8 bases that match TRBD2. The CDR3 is CASSSGLDGTQYF. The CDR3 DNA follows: TGTGCCAGCAGCTCGGGACTAGATGGGACCCAGTACTTC. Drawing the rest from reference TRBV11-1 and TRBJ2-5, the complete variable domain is EAEVAQSPRYKITEKSQAVAFWCDPISGHATLYWYRQILGQGPELLVQFQDESVVDDSQLPKDRFSAERLKGVDSTLKIQPAELGDSAMYLCASSSGLDGTQYFGPGTRLLVL.